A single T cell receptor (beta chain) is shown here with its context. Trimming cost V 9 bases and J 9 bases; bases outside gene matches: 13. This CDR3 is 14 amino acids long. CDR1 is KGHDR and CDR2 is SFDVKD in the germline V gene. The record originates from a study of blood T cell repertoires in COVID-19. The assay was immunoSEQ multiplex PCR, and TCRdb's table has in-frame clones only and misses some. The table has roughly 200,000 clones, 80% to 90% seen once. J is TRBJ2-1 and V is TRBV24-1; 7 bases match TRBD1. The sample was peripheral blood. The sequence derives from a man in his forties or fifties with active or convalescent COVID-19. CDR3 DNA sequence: TGTGCCACCGCTCTCGATGTAGGGGGCACTGAGCAGTTCTTC. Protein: CATALDVGGTEQFF.